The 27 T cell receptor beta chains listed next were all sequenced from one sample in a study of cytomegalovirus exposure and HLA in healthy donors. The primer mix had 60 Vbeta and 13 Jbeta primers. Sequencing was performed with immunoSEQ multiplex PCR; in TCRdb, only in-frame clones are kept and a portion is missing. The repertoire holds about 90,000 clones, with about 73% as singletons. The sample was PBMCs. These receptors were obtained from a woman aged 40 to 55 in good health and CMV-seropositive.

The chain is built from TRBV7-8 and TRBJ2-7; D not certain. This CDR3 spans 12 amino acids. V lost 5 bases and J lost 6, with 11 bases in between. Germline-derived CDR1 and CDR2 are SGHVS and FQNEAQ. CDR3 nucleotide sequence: TGTGCCAGCAGCCGAGTCTCGGTCGAGCAGTACTTC. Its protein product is CASSRVSVEQYF.

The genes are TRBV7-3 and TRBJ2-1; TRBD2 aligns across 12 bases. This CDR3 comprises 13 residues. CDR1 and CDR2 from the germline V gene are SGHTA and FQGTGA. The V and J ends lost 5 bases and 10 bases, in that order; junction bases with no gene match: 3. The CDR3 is CASSPGLAGEQFF. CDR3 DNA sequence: TGTGCCAGCAGCCCAGGACTAGCGGGAGAGCAGTTCTTC.

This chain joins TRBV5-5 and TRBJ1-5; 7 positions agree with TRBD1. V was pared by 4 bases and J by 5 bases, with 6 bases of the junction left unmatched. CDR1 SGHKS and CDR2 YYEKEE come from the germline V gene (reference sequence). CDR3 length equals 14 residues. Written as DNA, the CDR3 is TGTGCCAGCAGCCCGACAGGGTTGCATCAGCCCCAGCATTTT. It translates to CASSPTGLHQPQHF.

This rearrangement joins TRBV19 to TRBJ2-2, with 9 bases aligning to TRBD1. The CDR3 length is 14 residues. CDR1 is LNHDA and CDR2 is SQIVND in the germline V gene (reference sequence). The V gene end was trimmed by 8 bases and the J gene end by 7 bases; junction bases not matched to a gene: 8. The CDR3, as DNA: TGTGCCAGTTCCGGACAGGGGCGGGTCGGGGAGCTGTTTTTT. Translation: CASSGQGRVGELFF.

This CDR3 is CAISDLAGGPNEQFF. For the CDR3, the DNA is TGTGCCATCAGTGACCTAGCGGGAGGGCCAAATGAGCAGTTCTTC. V is TRBV10-3 and J is TRBJ2-1; 12 positions match TRBD2. The CDR3 spans 15 residues. Germline lookup yields CDR1 ENHRY and CDR2 SYGVKD. The trim removed 3 bases at V and 7 bases at J, leaving 4 bases unmatched.

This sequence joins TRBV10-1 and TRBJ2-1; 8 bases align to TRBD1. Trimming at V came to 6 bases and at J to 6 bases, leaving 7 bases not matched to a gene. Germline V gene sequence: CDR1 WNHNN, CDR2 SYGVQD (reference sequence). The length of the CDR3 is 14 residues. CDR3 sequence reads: CASRPDREVNEQFF. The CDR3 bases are TGCGCCAGCAGACCGGACAGGGAAGTCAATGAGCAGTTCTTC.

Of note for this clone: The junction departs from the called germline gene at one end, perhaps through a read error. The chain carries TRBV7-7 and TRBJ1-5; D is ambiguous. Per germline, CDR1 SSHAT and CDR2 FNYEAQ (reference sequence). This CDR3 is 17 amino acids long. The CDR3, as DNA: TGTGCTAGCAGCTTAATATTTCACAGAGGGATTGGTCAGCCCCAGCATTTT. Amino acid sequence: CASSLIFHRGIGQPQHF.

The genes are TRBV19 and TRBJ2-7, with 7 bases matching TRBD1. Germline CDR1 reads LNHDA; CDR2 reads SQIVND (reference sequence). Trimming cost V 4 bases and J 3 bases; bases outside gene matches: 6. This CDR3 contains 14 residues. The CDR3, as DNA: TGTGCCAGTAGTAACGACAGGGCCCTCTACGAGCAGTACTTC. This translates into CASSNDRALYEQYF.

The DNA of the CDR3 is TGTGCCAGCAGTTCCATATCGAGCGGCTACACCTTC. It encodes CASSSISSGYTF. The chain combines TRBV6-6 with TRBJ1-2; D is unclear. Trimming removed 4 bases from V and 8 bases from J, with 11 bases in between. Germline CDR1 and CDR2: MNHNY and SVGAGI (reference sequence). This CDR3 has 12 residues.

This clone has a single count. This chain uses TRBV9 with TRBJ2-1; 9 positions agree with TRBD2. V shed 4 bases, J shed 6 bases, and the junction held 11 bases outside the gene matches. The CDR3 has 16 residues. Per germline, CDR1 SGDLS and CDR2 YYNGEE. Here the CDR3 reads CASSPNPGLAGNEQFF. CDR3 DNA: TGTGCCAGCAGCCCTAATCCGGGACTAGCCGGCAATGAGCAGTTCTTC.

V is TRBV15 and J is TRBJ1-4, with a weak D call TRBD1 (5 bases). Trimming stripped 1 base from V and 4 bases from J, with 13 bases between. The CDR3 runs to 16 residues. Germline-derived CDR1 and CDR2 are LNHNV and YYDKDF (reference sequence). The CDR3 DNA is TGTGCCACCAGCAGAGGTACCTCACAGGTTAATGAAAAACTGTTTTTT. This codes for CATSRGTSQVNEKLFF.

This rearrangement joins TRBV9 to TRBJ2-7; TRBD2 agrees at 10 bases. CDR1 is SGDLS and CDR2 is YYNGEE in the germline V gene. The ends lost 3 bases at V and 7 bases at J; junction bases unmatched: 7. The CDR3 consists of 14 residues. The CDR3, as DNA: TGTGCCAGCAGCGATCTAGCGGGAGCGAAAGAGCAGTACTTC. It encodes CASSDLAGAKEQYF.

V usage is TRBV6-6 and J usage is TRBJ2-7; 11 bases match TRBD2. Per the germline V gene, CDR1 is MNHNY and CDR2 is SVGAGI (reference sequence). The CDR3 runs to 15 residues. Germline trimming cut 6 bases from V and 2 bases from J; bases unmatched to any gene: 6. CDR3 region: CASSFGLAGAYEQYF. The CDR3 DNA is TGTGCCAGCAGCTTTGGACTAGCGGGTGCCTACGAGCAGTACTTC.

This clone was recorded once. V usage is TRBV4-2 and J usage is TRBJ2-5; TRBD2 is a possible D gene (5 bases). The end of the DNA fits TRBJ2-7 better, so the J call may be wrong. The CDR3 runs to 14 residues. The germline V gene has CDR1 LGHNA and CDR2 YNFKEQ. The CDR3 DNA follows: TGTGCCAGCAGCCAAGCACGGGGTTCATTCGAGCAGTACTTC. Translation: CASSQARGSFEQYF.

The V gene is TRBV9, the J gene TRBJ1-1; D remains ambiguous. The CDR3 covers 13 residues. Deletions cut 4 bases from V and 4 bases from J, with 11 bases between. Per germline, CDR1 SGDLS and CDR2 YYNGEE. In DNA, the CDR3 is TGTGCCAGCAGCCATAAACTAGGCACTGAAGCTTTCTTT. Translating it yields CASSHKLGTEAFF.

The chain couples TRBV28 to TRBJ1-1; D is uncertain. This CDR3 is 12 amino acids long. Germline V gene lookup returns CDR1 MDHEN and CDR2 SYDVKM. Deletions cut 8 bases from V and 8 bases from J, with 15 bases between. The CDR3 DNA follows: TGTGCCAGCTTGCAGATACTAGCAGAAGCTTTCTTT. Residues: CASLQILAEAFF.

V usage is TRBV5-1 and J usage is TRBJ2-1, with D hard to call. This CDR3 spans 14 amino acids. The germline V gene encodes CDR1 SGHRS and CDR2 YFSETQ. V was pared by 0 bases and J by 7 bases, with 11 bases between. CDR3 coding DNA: TGCGCCAGCAGCTTGGGACACACCCTGAATGAGCAGTTCTTC. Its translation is CASSLGHTLNEQFF.

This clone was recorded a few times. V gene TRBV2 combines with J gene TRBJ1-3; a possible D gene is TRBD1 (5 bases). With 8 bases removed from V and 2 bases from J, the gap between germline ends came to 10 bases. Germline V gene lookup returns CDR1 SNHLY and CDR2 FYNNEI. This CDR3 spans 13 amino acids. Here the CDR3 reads CASCRGAGNTIYF. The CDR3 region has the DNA TGTGCCAGCTGTCGGGGGGCTGGAAACACCATATATTTT.

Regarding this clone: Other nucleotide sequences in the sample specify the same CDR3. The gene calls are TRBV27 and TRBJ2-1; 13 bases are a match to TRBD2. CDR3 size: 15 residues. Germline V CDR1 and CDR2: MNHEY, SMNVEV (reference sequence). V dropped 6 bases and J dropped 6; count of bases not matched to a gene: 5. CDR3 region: CASSLGLAGVNEQFF. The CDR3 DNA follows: TGTGCCAGCAGCCTCGGACTAGCGGGAGTCAATGAGCAGTTCTTC.

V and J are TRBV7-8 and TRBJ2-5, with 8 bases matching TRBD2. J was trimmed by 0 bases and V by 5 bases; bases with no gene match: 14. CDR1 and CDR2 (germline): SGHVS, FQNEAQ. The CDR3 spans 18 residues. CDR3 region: CASSGGRLAHFYQETQYF. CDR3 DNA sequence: TGTGCCAGCAGCGGCGGACGACTAGCGCATTTTTACCAAGAGACCCAGTACTTC.

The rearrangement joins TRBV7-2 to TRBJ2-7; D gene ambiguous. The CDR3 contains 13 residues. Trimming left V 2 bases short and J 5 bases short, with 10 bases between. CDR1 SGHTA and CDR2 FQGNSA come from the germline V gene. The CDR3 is CASSLFLVDEQYF. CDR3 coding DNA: TGTGCCAGCAGCTTATTCCTAGTAGACGAGCAGTACTTC.

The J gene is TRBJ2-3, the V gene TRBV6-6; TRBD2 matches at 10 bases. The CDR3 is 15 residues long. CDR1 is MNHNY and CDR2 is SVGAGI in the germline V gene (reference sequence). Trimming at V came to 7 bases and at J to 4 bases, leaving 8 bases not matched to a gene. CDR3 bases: TGTGCCAGCACTAGCGGGAGAAATTATGCAGATACGCAGTATTTT. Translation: CASTSGRNYADTQYF.

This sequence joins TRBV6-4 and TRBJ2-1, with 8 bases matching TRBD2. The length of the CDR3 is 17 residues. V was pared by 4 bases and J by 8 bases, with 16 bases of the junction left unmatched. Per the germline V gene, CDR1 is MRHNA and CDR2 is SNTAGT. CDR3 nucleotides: TGTGCCAGCAGTGTCTCTCGGAGCGGGAGTATTTACGATGAGCAGTTCTTC. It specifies CASSVSRSGSIYDEQFF.

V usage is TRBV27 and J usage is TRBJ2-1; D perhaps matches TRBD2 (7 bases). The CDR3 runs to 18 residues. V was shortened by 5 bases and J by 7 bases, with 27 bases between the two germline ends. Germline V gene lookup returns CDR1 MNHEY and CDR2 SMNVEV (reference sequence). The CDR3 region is CASSAPPGRGRARNEQFF. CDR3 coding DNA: TGTGCCAGCAGTGCACCTCCGGGGAGGGGGAGGGCGCGTAATGAGCAGTTCTTC.

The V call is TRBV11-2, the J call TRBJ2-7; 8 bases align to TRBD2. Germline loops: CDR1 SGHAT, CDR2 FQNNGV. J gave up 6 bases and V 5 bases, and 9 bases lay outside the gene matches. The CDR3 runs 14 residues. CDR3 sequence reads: CASSRGLVLAEQYF. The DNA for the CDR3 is TGTGCCAGCAGCCGGGGACTAGTTTTGGCCGAGCAGTACTTC.

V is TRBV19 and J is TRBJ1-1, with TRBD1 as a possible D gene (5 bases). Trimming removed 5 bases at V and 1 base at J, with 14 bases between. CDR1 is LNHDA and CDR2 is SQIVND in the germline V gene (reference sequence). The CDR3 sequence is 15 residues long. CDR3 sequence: CASSLSGRANTEAFF. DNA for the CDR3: TGTGCCAGTAGTCTCAGTGGCAGGGCGAACACTGAAGCTTTCTTT.

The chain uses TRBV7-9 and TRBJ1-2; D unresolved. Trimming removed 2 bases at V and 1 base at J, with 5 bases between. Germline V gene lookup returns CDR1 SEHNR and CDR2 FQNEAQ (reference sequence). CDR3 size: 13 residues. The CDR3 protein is CASSLSINYGYTF. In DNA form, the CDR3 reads TGTGCCAGCAGCTTAAGCATTAACTATGGCTACACCTTC.